This note documents a single T cell receptor (beta chain) sequence. The antigen remains unidentified. This record belongs to a study of CD8 T cells in ankylosing spondylitis. General observations from the study: Characteristic of ankylosing spondylitis blood, it appeared, was a TCR beta motif comprising several highly homologous variants.

Germline-derived CDR1 and CDR2 are LNHDA and SQIVND (reference sequence). The ends were cut back, 5 bases at V and 4 bases at J, with 14 bases in the middle. CDR3 length equals 14 residues. TCRdb recomputed calls from the 5' RACE reads with MiXCR, one row per CDR3 protein. The data contain over 400,000 distinct CDR3 sequences, about 24% of them singletons. The specimen sequenced was blood, either unsorted or a sorted T cell fraction (not recorded which). The TCR was taken from a male donor with ankylosing spondylitis. J is TRBJ1-2 and V is TRBV19; the D gene is possibly TRBD1 (6 bases). The DNA of the CDR3 is TGTGCCAGTAGTGGGCGGGCAGGGGCCTATGGCTACACCTTC. This codes for CASSGRAGAYGYTF. Using reference TRBV19 and TRBJ1-2 for the parts outside the CDR3, the full variable domain is DGGITQSPKYLFRKEGQNVTLSCEQNLNHDAMYWYRQDPGQGLRLIYYSQIVNDFQKGDIAEGYSVSREKKESFPLTVTSAQKNPTAFYLCASSGRAGAYGYTFGSGTRLTVV.